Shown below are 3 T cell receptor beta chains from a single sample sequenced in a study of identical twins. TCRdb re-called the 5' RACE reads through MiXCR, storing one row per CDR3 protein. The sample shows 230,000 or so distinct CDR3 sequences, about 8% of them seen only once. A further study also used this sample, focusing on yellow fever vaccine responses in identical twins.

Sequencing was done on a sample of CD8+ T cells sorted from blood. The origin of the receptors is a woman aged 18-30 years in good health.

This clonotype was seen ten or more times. The CDR3 here is CASSVPGRQDRETQYF. The CDR3 DNA reads as TGTGCCAGCAGCGTGCCGGGTCGGCAAGACAGAGAGACCCAGTACTTC. The chain couples TRBV9 to TRBJ2-5, with D possibly TRBD1 on 5 matching bases. CDR1 and CDR2 (germline): SGDLS, YYNGEE. V was clipped by 2 bases and J by 4 bases, with 18 bases between them. The length of the CDR3 is 16 residues. Looking up the rest from reference TRBV9 and TRBJ2-5 gives the full variable domain: DSGVTQTPKHLITATGQRVTLRCSPRSGDLSVYWYQQSLDQGLQFLIQYYNGEERAKGNILERFSAQQFPDLHSELNLSSLELGDSALYFCASSVPGRQDRETQYFGPGTRLLVL.

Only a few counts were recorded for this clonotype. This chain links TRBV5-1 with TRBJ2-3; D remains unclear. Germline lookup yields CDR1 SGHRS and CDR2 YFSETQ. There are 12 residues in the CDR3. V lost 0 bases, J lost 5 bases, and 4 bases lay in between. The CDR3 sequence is CASSLDGDTQYF. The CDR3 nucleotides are TGCGCCAGCAGCTTGGATGGAGATACGCAGTATTTT.

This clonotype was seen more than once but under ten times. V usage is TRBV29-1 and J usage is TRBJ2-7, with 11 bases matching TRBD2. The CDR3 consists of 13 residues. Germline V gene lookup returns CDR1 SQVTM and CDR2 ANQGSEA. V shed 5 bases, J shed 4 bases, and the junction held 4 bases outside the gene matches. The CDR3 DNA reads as TGCAGCGTTATGACTAGCGGGACATACGAGCAGTACTTC. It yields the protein CSVMTSGTYEQYF.